These 30 T cell receptor beta chains came from one sample sequenced in a study of shared clonotypes between healthy human individuals. Here immunoSEQ multiplex PCR was the method, and the copy in TCRdb shows in-frame clones only, minus some. The table has over a million clones, about 98.5% seen once. Sequencing was carried out using naive CD4+ T cells sorted from blood. Subset indicated: CD45RA+ positively selected. The source of these receptors is a man aged 30 to 39 in good health.

J is TRBJ2-1 and V is TRBV5-1; D gene unclear. The CDR3 is 13 amino acids. V was clipped by 3 bases and J by 7 bases, with 11 bases between them. Germline V gene lookup returns CDR1 SGHRS and CDR2 YFSETQ. Here the CDR3 reads CASSSLPQNEQFF. The CDR3 nucleotides are TGCGCCAGCAGCTCTCTGCCCCAAAATGAGCAGTTCTTC.

This clone was seen only once. The V and J genes are TRBV7-2 and TRBJ1-1; a weak D match, TRBD1 (5 bases). Trimming left V 6 bases short and J 2 bases short, with 10 bases between. Germline V lookup: CDR1 SGHTA, CDR2 FQGNSA. The CDR3 is 13 residues long. The CDR3 DNA follows: TGTGCCAGCAGGTGGGGGGGTAACACTGAAGCTTTCTTT. Protein product: CASRWGGNTEAFF.

Here the CDR3 DNA reads TGTGCCAGCAGTTTACCGGGGACAGATGAAGCTTTCTTT. Translation gives CASSLPGTDEAFF. The J gene is TRBJ1-1, the V gene TRBV27; TRBD1 agrees at 7 bases. Germline-derived CDR1 and CDR2 are MNHEY and SMNVEV (reference sequence). V dropped 2 bases and J dropped 7; count of bases not matched to a gene: 4. This CDR3 is built from 13 residues.

This clone was seen a single time. The chain joins TRBV5-6 to TRBJ1-1; D perhaps matches TRBD1 (5 bases). Germline-derived CDR1 and CDR2 are SGHDT and YYEEEE. V lost 4 bases, J lost 3 bases, and 13 bases lay in between. This CDR3 is built from 14 residues. The CDR3 loop reads CASSPRTPYTEAFF. Here the CDR3 DNA reads TGTGCCAGCAGCCCCCGGACACCCTACACTGAAGCTTTCTTT.

The V and J genes are TRBV5-4 and TRBJ1-5; tentatively, D is TRBD1 (6 bases). Trimming cost V 2 bases and J 7 bases, with 13 bases left between them. This CDR3 contains 14 residues. Germline CDR1 and CDR2: SGHNT and YYREEE (reference sequence). This CDR3 reads CASSLQGPGQPQHF. DNA of the CDR3: TGTGCCAGCAGCTTACAGGGACCAGGACAGCCCCAGCATTTT.

The CDR3 DNA follows: TGTGCCACCAGGATCAATCAGGGACGCACTGAAGCTTTCTTT. Residues: CATRINQGRTEAFF. This rearrangement joins TRBV15 to TRBJ1-1, with a weak D call TRBD1 (5 bases). CDR3 size: 14 residues. Looked up from germline, CDR1 is LNHNV and CDR2 is YYDKDF (reference sequence). V lost 6 bases and J lost 4, with 15 bases in between. The variable domain in full, completed from reference TRBV15 and TRBJ1-1, reads DAMVIQNPRYQVTQFGKPVTLSCSQTLNHNVMYWYQQKSSQAPKLLFHYYDKDFNNEADTPDNFQSRRPNTSFCFLDIRSPGLGDTAMYLCATRINQGRTEAFFGQGTRLTVV.

V usage is TRBV5-1 and J usage is TRBJ1-1; D ambiguous. CDR1 is SGHRS, CDR2 YFSETQ, per germline. Trimming shortened V by 7 bases and J by 6 bases, and 16 bases separated the two germline ends. The CDR3 has 13 amino acids. Here the CDR3 reads CASGSTSQAEAFF. The CDR3 DNA reads TGCGCCAGCGGCAGTACGAGTCAGGCTGAAGCTTTCTTT.

The chain employs TRBV7-2 and TRBJ2-3; no definite D call. CDR1 and CDR2 from the germline V gene are SGHTA and FQGNSA. This CDR3 comprises 15 residues. Trimming left V 5 bases short and J 0 bases short, with 12 bases between. CDR3 sequence reads: CASSPDRRSTDTQYF. The CDR3 DNA follows: TGTGCCAGCAGCCCCGACCGGCGAAGCACAGATACGCAGTATTTT.

V gene TRBV30 combines with J gene TRBJ1-2; a possible D gene is TRBD1 (6 bases). Between the trimmed V and J ends, which lost 2 bases and 5 bases, there was a span of 9 bases. The CDR3 contains 12 residues. The germline V gene encodes CDR1 GTSNPN and CDR2 SVGIG (reference sequence). The CDR3: CAWSNREYGYTF. CDR3 nucleotides: TGTGCCTGGAGTAACAGGGAGTATGGCTACACCTTC.

The chain joins TRBV5-1 to TRBJ2-1; either TRBD1 or TRBD2 may fit D (7 bases each). Germline V gene sequence: CDR1 SGHRS, CDR2 YFSETQ. V was cut by 0 bases and J by 9 bases, with 19 bases left in between. The CDR3 is 16 amino acids. The CDR3 region is CASSLEGAGVYGEQFF. The CDR3 DNA reads as TGCGCCAGCAGCTTGGAGGGGGCGGGAGTCTACGGTGAGCAGTTCTTC.

CDR3 amino acids: CSATVGTQYF. For the CDR3, the DNA is TGCAGCGCGACAGTGGGTACGCAGTATTTT. The chain recombines TRBV29-1 with TRBJ2-3; a weak D match, TRBD1 (5 bases). Germline assignment: CDR1 SQVTM and CDR2 ANQGSEA. The CDR3 runs 10 residues. The V end lost 7 bases, the J end lost 8 bases, and 10 bases lay between the germline ends.

V and J are TRBV2 and TRBJ2-5; D uncertain. The CDR3 has 15 amino acids. The germline V and J ends were trimmed by 7 bases and 4 bases, with 19 bases remaining between them. CDR1 is SNHLY, CDR2 FYNNEI, per germline. CDR3 residues: CASKALSVVGETQYF. CDR3 bases: TGTGCCAGCAAAGCACTTTCGGTCGTGGGAGAGACCCAGTACTTC.

J is TRBJ1-1 and V is TRBV5-4, with D maybe TRBD1 (5 bases). The V end was cut by 0 bases, the J end by 5 bases, with 14 bases between. CDR1 SGHNT and CDR2 YYREEE come from the germline V gene (reference sequence). This CDR3 is built from 15 residues. CDR3 DNA sequence: TGTGCCAGCAGCTTGGATTCCTCAGGGACGACTGAAGCTTTCTTT. Amino acids: CASSLDSSGTTEAFF.

This chain connects TRBV7-2 to TRBJ1-1; no clear D gene. This CDR3 comprises 11 residues. CDR1 and CDR2 (germline): SGHTA, FQGNSA. Trimming removed 2 bases from V and 7 bases from J, with 5 bases in between. CDR3 nucleotide sequence: TGTGCCAGCAGCTTAAGGCTTGAAGCTTTCTTT. Translation gives CASSLRLEAFF. Variable domain in full (rest from reference TRBV7-2 and TRBJ1-1): GAGVSQSPSNKVTEKGKDVELRCDPISGHTALYWYRQSLGQGLEFLIYFQGNSAPDKSGLPSDRFSAERTGGSVSTLTIQRTQQEDSAVYLCASSLRLEAFFGQGTRLTVV.

The chain carries TRBV5-4 and TRBJ2-1, with 8 bases matching TRBD1. This CDR3 has 20 amino acids. CDR1 is SGHNT, CDR2 YYREEE, per germline (reference sequence). Trimming removed 4 bases from V and 0 bases from J; junction bases left unmatched: 18. The CDR3 loop is CASSPVPQGGRGLSYNEQFF. CDR3 in DNA: TGTGCCAGCAGCCCCGTTCCACAGGGGGGCCGCGGACTCTCCTACAATGAGCAGTTCTTC. Full variable domain (rest looked up from reference TRBV5-4 and TRBJ2-1): ETGVTQSPTHLIKTRGQQVTLRCSSQSGHNTVSWYQQALGQGPQFIFQYYREEENGRGNFPPRFSGLQFPNYSSELNVNALELDDSALYLCASSPVPQGGRGLSYNEQFFGPGTRLTVL.

The chain employs TRBV6-1 and TRBJ2-6; D gene uncertain. V lost 4 bases and J 4 bases, leaving 8 bases between the germline ends. The CDR3 sequence is 14 residues long. Germline assignment: CDR1 MNHNS and CDR2 SASEGT. The CDR3 nucleotides are TGTGCCAGCAGTGTCCTTATAGGGGCCAACGTCCTGACTTTC. Encoded protein: CASSVLIGANVLTF.

In this sample, this clone turned up once. V usage is TRBV11-2 and J usage is TRBJ2-7; weak D call: TRBD2 (5 bases). From germline, CDR1 is SGHAT and CDR2 FQNNGV. CDR3 length: 13 amino acids. V was shortened by 6 bases and J by 2 bases, with 11 bases between the two germline ends. CDR3 bases: TGTGCCAGCAGTCCCATCGGGACCTACGAGCAGTACTTC. Amino acids: CASSPIGTYEQYF.

This chain uses TRBV5-4 with TRBJ1-2; TRBD1 aligns across 10 bases. CDR3 size: 15 residues. CDR1 is SGHNT and CDR2 is YYREEE in the germline V gene (reference sequence). Unmatched junction bases numbered 11, after V lost 4 bases and J lost 8 bases. CDR3 protein: CASSAPGQGRVGYTF. CDR3 nucleotides: TGTGCCAGCAGCGCGCCGGGACAGGGGCGTGTCGGCTACACCTTC.

The V and J genes are TRBV7-3 and TRBJ2-2; either TRBD1 or TRBD2 may supply D (5 bases each). V lost 1 base, J lost 1 base, and 10 bases lay in between. Germline V gene lookup returns CDR1 SGHTA and CDR2 FQGTGA. CDR3 size: 16 residues. CDR3 coding DNA: TGTGCCAGCAGCTTAATTGGGGGAAGGAACACCGGGGAGCTGTTTTTT. Translation: CASSLIGGRNTGELFF.

V is TRBV28 and J is TRBJ2-2, with 9 positions matching TRBD1. The germline CDR1 and CDR2 sequences are MDHEN and SYDVKM. Trimming took 2 bases from V and 4 from J; bases not matched to a gene: 11. The CDR3 is made up of 18 amino acids. CDR3 sequence: CASSLRVFGTGTTGELFF. CDR3 nucleotides: TGTGCCAGCAGTTTACGGGTTTTCGGGACAGGGACCACCGGGGAGCTGTTTTTT.

The chain carries TRBV5-4 and TRBJ2-3; possible D gene TRBD2, 5 bases. The CDR3 contains 12 residues. V was trimmed by 4 bases and J by 6 bases, leaving 9 bases between them. Germline V gene sequence: CDR1 SGHNT, CDR2 YYREEE (reference sequence). The CDR3 DNA follows: TGTGCCAGCAGCAGACGAGGGGATACGCAGTATTTT. Its translation is CASSRRGDTQYF.

V is TRBV7-6 and J is TRBJ2-7; D may be TRBD1 (5 bases). The V end was cut by 1 base, the J end by 0 bases, with 19 bases between. From germline, CDR1 is SGHVS and CDR2 FNYEAQ. This CDR3 comprises 18 residues. The CDR3 here is CASSLEVAAGPFSYEQYF. The CDR3 DNA reads as TGTGCCAGCAGCTTAGAAGTGGCGGCAGGGCCGTTCTCCTACGAGCAGTACTTC. Supplemented by reference TRBV7-6 and TRBJ2-7, the full variable domain reads GAGVSQSPRYKVTKRGQDVALRCDPISGHVSLYWYRQALGQGPEFLTYFNYEAQQDKSGLPNDRFSAERPEGSISTLTIQRTEQRDSAMYRCASSLEVAAGPFSYEQYFGPGTRLTVT.

The genes are TRBV28 and TRBJ2-5; D remains ambiguous. CDR3 length equals 13 residues. The germline V gene has CDR1 MDHEN and CDR2 SYDVKM. Trimming took off 5 bases at V and 5 bases at J, with 12 bases between the two ends. The CDR3 protein is CASSSYRAETQYF. The CDR3 nucleotides read TGTGCCAGCAGTAGTTACCGCGCGGAGACCCAGTACTTC.

This clone was seen once. The CDR3 protein is CASSQAPAGSYEQYF. The CDR3 DNA reads as TGCGCCAGCAGTCAAGCCCCGGCAGGCTCCTACGAGCAGTACTTC. V is TRBV5-1 and J is TRBJ2-7; no reliable D call. Trimming removed 5 bases from V and 0 bases from J, with 15 bases in between. Germline V gene sequence: CDR1 SGHRS, CDR2 YFSETQ. This CDR3 has 15 residues.

The chain joins TRBV7-4 to TRBJ2-1; either TRBD1 or TRBD2 may fit D (5 bases each). Trimming removed 3 bases at V and 13 bases at J, with 16 bases between. CDR3 size: 13 residues. Germline CDR1 is SGHVT and CDR2 is SQSDAQ. The CDR3 DNA sequence: TGTGCCAGCAGCTTGGCCACGCCGGGACCCCAGTTCTTC. Translation: CASSLATPGPQFF.

This clone was recorded only once. This chain links TRBV6-6 with TRBJ1-4; 7 bases fit TRBD1. Germline V CDR1 and CDR2: MNHNY, SVGAGI (reference sequence). The CDR3 covers 15 residues. J gave up 8 bases and V 5 bases, and 11 bases lay outside the gene matches. CDR3 DNA sequence: TGTGCCAGCAGTCCCGTTAGACAGGGAGGCGAAAAACTGTTTTTT. Protein product: CASSPVRQGGEKLFF.

A remark on this clone: This CDR3 is also generated by other DNA sequences in the sample. The V gene is TRBV5-1, the J gene TRBJ2-7; D is unclear. Looked up from germline, CDR1 is SGHRS and CDR2 is YFSETQ. The CDR3 sequence is 14 residues long. The V and J ends lost 0 bases and 1 base respectively, with 8 bases between them. Here the CDR3 DNA reads TGCGCCAGCAGCTTGGGGCCAGATTCCTACGAGCAGTACTTC. Encoded protein: CASSLGPDSYEQYF.

V gene TRBV19 combines with J gene TRBJ1-4, with a weak D call TRBD1 (6 bases). The V and J ends lost 7 bases and 16 bases respectively, with 25 bases between them. The CDR3 covers 14 residues. Germline CDR1 and CDR2: LNHDA and SQIVND (reference sequence). CDR3 in DNA: TGTGCCAGTACCCCAGGGGCGTGGGGCGACCTAAAGTTTTTT. Its translation: CASTPGAWGDLKFF.

This CDR3 reads CASSKNLAAYEQYF. CDR3 DNA: TGTGCCAGTAGTAAAAATCTAGCGGCCTACGAGCAGTACTTC. The chain uses TRBV19 and TRBJ2-7; 7 bases align to TRBD2. Trimming at V came to 4 bases and at J to 2 bases, leaving 5 bases not matched to a gene. The CDR3 is 14 amino acids. In germline, CDR1 is LNHDA, CDR2 SQIVND (reference sequence).

This sequence joins TRBV5-6 and TRBJ2-7; 7 bases fit TRBD1. The CDR3 sequence is 15 residues long. Trimming removed 4 bases from V and 1 base from J; junction bases left unmatched: 8. The germline CDR1 and CDR2 sequences are SGHDT and YYEEEE. The CDR3 here is CASSKLGTASYEQYF. CDR3 DNA: TGTGCCAGCAGCAAATTGGGGACAGCATCCTACGAGCAGTACTTC.